The T cell receptor beta chain described here comes from a study of CD8+ T cells in alopecia areata. Study-wide results and caveats: With tofacitinib ongoing, many expanded lesional clones persisted in both scalp and blood.

Treatment noted: oral pan-JAK inhibitor, 5-10 mg twice daily. In alopecia areata patients, both lesional scalp punch biopsies and peripheral blood were collected. Extracted RNA was reverse transcribed into cDNA, the sequencing template. Assay used: immunoSEQ multiplex PCR; TCRdb lists only in-frame clones, some missing. In the table there are 200,000 or so clones, 58% of which are singletons. V trimming: 4 bases; J trimming: 3 bases; junction bases outside the gene matches: 6. The CDR3 runs to 17 residues. Germline loops: CDR1 LGHNA, CDR2 YNFKEQ. This clone has just a few counts. Its cognate antigen is unknown.

The sequence came from a human donor with alopecia areata. Source: CD4+ T cells sorted from blood, taken at week 24, from a patient treated with tofacitinib. The chain recombines TRBV4-2 with TRBJ2-3; 14 bases are a match to TRBD2. This CDR3 is CASSPGTSGGLTDTQYF. Here the CDR3 DNA reads TGTGCCAGCAGCCCCGGGACTAGCGGGGGTCTGACAGATACGCAGTATTTT.